These T cell receptor beta chains were read from a single sample in a study of post-analysis software for immune sequencing data. From the PCR reads, TCRdb called clonotypes with MiXCR, one entry per CDR3 protein. Of roughly 800,000 distinct CDR3 sequences in the sample, roughly 58% are singletons; the top ten hold 4.6%. The sequencing input was blood. All receptors derive from a girl aged 10-17 years with multiple sclerosis. The CDR3 runs from the conserved cysteine through the conserved F or W. The order of the fields is D gene, J gene, V gene, clone size, CDR3 protein, CDR3 DNA. A D gene is named only where the DNA matches it firmly. Clone size, where shown, is once, few, many, or a class for clones that have expanded.

d_gene: TRBD1; j_gene: TRBJ2-7; v_gene: TRBV6-5; abundance: -; CDR3aa: CASSKQGGGSYEQYF; CDR3nt: TGTGCCAGCAGTAAACAGGGGGGAGGATCCTACGAGCAGTACTTC
d_gene: TRBD1; j_gene: TRBJ1-1; v_gene: TRBV7-2; abundance: -; CDR3aa: CASRQGGGYTEAFF; CDR3nt: TGTGCCAGCCGGCAGGGGGGAGGCTACACTGAAGCTTTCTTT
d_gene: -; j_gene: TRBJ1-1; v_gene: TRBV10-2; abundance: few; CDR3aa: CASSAFLGVDTEAFF; CDR3nt: TGCGCCAGCAGTGCGTTCTTGGGGGTCGACACTGAAGCTTTCTTT
d_gene: TRBD1; j_gene: TRBJ1-2; v_gene: TRBV7-2; abundance: few; CDR3aa: CASSPWTGRGVHGYTF; CDR3nt: TGTGCCAGCAGCCCCTGGACAGGACGGGGGGTGCATGGCTACACCTTC
d_gene: TRBD1; j_gene: TRBJ1-2; v_gene: TRBV29-1; abundance: -; CDR3aa: CSVEDGQAVGYTF; CDR3nt: TGCAGCGTTGAAGACGGACAGGCTGTAGGCTACACCTTC
d_gene: -; j_gene: TRBJ2-7; v_gene: TRBV7-7; abundance: -; CDR3aa: CASSLSEGSGYEQYF; CDR3nt: TGTGCCAGCAGCTTATCAGAGGGTTCGGGCTACGAGCAGTACTTC
d_gene: TRBD1; j_gene: TRBJ1-2; v_gene: TRBV6-6; abundance: -; CDR3aa: CASRPGQNTNYGYTF; CDR3nt: TGTGCCAGCAGGCCGGGACAGAATACTAACTATGGCTACACCTTC
d_gene: -; j_gene: TRBJ1-1; v_gene: TRBV11-2; abundance: -; CDR3aa: CASRNIRSNTEAFF; CDR3nt: TGTGCCAGCAGGAATATCAGGAGCAACACTGAAGCTTTCTTT
d_gene: TRBD1; j_gene: TRBJ1-2; v_gene: TRBV29-1; abundance: -; CDR3aa: CSVTGRTNYGYTF; CDR3nt: TGCAGCGTGACAGGGCGTACTAACTATGGCTACACCTTC
d_gene: TRBD2; j_gene: TRBJ2-5; v_gene: TRBV20-1; abundance: -; CDR3aa: CSATAGTSGSIQETQYF; CDR3nt: TGCAGTGCTACAGCCGGGACTAGCGGAAGTATTCAAGAGACCCAGTACTTC
d_gene: TRBD1; j_gene: TRBJ2-2; v_gene: TRBV9; abundance: -; CDR3aa: CASRPTGSPGELFF; CDR3nt: TGTGCCAGCAGGCCGACAGGGTCGCCCGGGGAGCTGTTTTTT
d_gene: -; j_gene: TRBJ1-1; v_gene: TRBV18; abundance: -; CDR3aa: CASSPGTGARGDTEAFF; CDR3nt: TGTGCCAGCTCACCCGGGACGGGGGCTAGAGGGGACACTGAAGCTTTCTTT
d_gene: TRBD2; j_gene: TRBJ2-3; v_gene: TRBV18; abundance: -; CDR3aa: CASSYLAGGPLEDTQYF; CDR3nt: TGTGCCAGCTCGTATCTAGCGGGGGGGCCGTTGGAAGATACGCAGTATTTT
d_gene: -; j_gene: TRBJ2-3; v_gene: TRBV2; abundance: -; CDR3aa: CASTSPSGSTDTQYF; CDR3nt: TGTGCCAGCACTAGTCCCTCAGGGAGCACAGATACGCAGTATTTT
d_gene: TRBD2; j_gene: TRBJ2-5; v_gene: TRBV29-1; abundance: -; CDR3aa: CSAEWTSGRKEIQYF; CDR3nt: TGCAGCGCCGAGTGGACTAGCGGGAGGAAAGAGATCCAGTACTTC
d_gene: TRBD2; j_gene: TRBJ2-5; v_gene: TRBV3-1; abundance: -; CDR3aa: CVSSHLAGLQETQYF; CDR3nt: TGTGTCAGCAGCCACTTAGCGGGGCTACAAGAGACCCAGTACTTC
d_gene: -; j_gene: TRBJ2-5; v_gene: TRBV29-1; abundance: -; CDR3aa: CSVEDRRGETQYF; CDR3nt: TGCAGCGTTGAAGATCGGAGGGGAGAGACCCAGTACTTC
d_gene: -; j_gene: TRBJ2-7; v_gene: TRBV4-1; abundance: -; CDR3aa: CASSPSSRAYEQYF; CDR3nt: TGCGCCAGCAGCCCAAGTAGCAGGGCCTACGAGCAGTACTTC
d_gene: TRBD2; j_gene: TRBJ2-1; v_gene: TRBV13; abundance: -; CDR3aa: CASSSDGTSGDNEQFF; CDR3nt: TGTGCCAGCAGCTCTGACGGGACTAGCGGAGACAATGAGCAGTTCTTC
d_gene: -; j_gene: TRBJ2-7; v_gene: TRBV5-1; abundance: -; CDR3aa: CASRYEVGPYEQYF; CDR3nt: TGCGCCAGCAGGTACGAAGTAGGCCCCTACGAGCAGTACTTC
d_gene: -; j_gene: TRBJ1-1; v_gene: TRBV6-6; abundance: once; CDR3aa: CASRPTGGLNTEAFF; CDR3nt: TGTGCCAGCAGGCCAACGGGGGGGCTGAACACTGAAGCTTTCTTT
d_gene: TRBD2; j_gene: TRBJ2-1; v_gene: TRBV10-3; abundance: -; CDR3aa: CAISERTSGRPQFF; CDR3nt: TGTGCCATCAGCGAGAGGACTAGCGGGCGGCCTCAGTTCTTC
d_gene: TRBD2; j_gene: TRBJ2-1; v_gene: TRBV30; abundance: -; CDR3aa: CAWLGEREGNEQFF; CDR3nt: TGTGCCTGGTTAGGGGAGCGGGAGGGAAATGAGCAGTTCTTC
d_gene: -; j_gene: TRBJ2-3; v_gene: TRBV4-2; abundance: -; CDR3aa: CASSQGVLMSTQYF; CDR3nt: TGTGCCAGCAGCCAAGGGGTGCTAATGTCTACGCAGTATTTT